Presented here are 19 T cell receptor beta chains from one specimen sequenced in a study of OX40 agonist ivuxolimab in advanced cancers. Sequenced by immunoSEQ multiplex PCR; TCRdb stores in-frame clones only, minus some. Among about 47,000 clones listed, under 90% were seen once. The sample in question was CD4+ or CD8+ T cells sorted from blood, obtained in a trial of the OX40 agonist ivuxolimab. These receptors all come from an adult with an advanced solid tumor such as melanoma, head and neck, liver or kidney cancer.

The chain is built from TRBV11-3 and TRBJ2-6; D is undetermined. V lost 5 bases to trimming and J lost 0 bases, with 11 bases between them. Germline CDR1 and CDR2: SGHNT and YENEEA. The CDR3 runs 16 residues. The CDR3 here is CASSLSPSSGANVLTF. CDR3 DNA: TGTGCCAGCAGCCTTTCTCCGAGCTCTGGGGCCAACGTCCTGACTTTC. Complete variable domain (other parts from reference TRBV11-3 and TRBJ2-6): EAGVVQSPRYKIIEKKQPVAFWCNPISGHNTLYWYLQNLGQGPELLIRYENEEAVDDSQLPKDRFSAERLKGVDSTLKIQPAELGDSAVYLCASSLSPSSGANVLTFGAGSRLTVL.

This clone has a handful of counts. The chain employs TRBV7-2 and TRBJ2-3; TRBD2 might be the D (5 bases). CDR1 and CDR2 from the germline V gene are SGHTA and FQGNSA. V lost 7 bases and J 0 bases, leaving 11 bases between the germline ends. The length of the CDR3 is 14 residues. This CDR3 reads CASKVQRSTDTQYF. In nucleotides, the CDR3 is TGTGCCAGCAAGGTACAGCGGAGCACAGATACGCAGTATTTT.

J is TRBJ2-7 and V is TRBV19; D is undetermined. The CDR3 covers 12 residues. From germline, CDR1 is LNHDA and CDR2 SQIVND (reference sequence). V gave up 8 bases and J gave up 0 bases, with 8 bases separating them. This CDR3 is CASSMGSYEQYF. The CDR3 nucleotides read TGTGCCAGTTCCATGGGCTCCTACGAGCAGTACTTC.

The chain has TRBV5-1 and TRBJ2-3, with 8 bases aligning to TRBD2. The CDR3 length is 14 residues. J was trimmed by 0 bases and V by 8 bases; bases with no gene match: 5. Germline CDR1 reads SGHRS; CDR2 reads YFSETQ. Here the CDR3 DNA reads TGCGCCAGTTATATAGCGGGAAGCACAGATACGCAGTATTTT. Translated: CASYIAGSTDTQYF.

V is TRBV5-4 and J is TRBJ1-2; 9 bases map to TRBD1. Germline CDR1 SGHNT, CDR2 YYREEE (reference sequence). Trimming at V came to 5 bases and at J to 3 bases, leaving 2 bases not matched to a gene. The CDR3 covers 13 residues. CDR3 in amino acids: CASSRTGDYGYTF. The CDR3 bases are TGTGCCAGCAGTAGGACAGGGGACTATGGCTACACCTTC.

The chain recombines TRBV10-3 with TRBJ2-7; D is unresolved. Looked up from germline, CDR1 is ENHRY and CDR2 is SYGVKD. Trimming took 0 bases from V and 0 from J, leaving 9 bases between them. CDR3 length: 15 amino acids. The CDR3 DNA reads TGTGCCATCAGTGAGTCGGCGGTGAGCTCCTACGAGCAGTACTTC. Translating it yields CAISESAVSSYEQYF.

This clone has just a few counts. The chain is built from TRBV11-2 and TRBJ1-3; no definite D call. The CDR3 totals 14 residues. Trimming shortened V by 0 bases and J by 0 bases, and 3 bases separated the two germline ends. Germline values: CDR1 SGHAT, CDR2 FQNNGV. The CDR3 spells CASSLDSSGNTIYF. CDR3 DNA sequence: TGTGCCAGCAGCTTAGACAGCTCTGGAAACACCATATATTTT. The full variable domain, in which reference TRBV11-2 and TRBJ1-3 provide the parts outside the CDR3, is EAGVAQSPRYKIIEKRQSVAFWCNPISGHATLYWYQQILGQGPKLLIQFQNNGVVDDSQLPKDRFSAERLKGVDSTLKIQPAKLEDSAVYLCASSLDSSGNTIYFGEGSWLTVV.

The table lists this clone with a few counts. V and J are TRBV7-9 and TRBJ2-5; 11 bases are a match to TRBD2. The junction had 8 bases not matched to a gene; V was cut back by 3 bases and J by 5 bases. This CDR3 is built from 16 residues. The V gene's germline CDR1 is SEHNR and CDR2 FQNEAQ (reference sequence). The CDR3 bases are TGTGCCAGCAGCTTGCGTCCTAGCGGGAGGATGGAGACCCAGTACTTC. It specifies CASSLRPSGRMETQYF.

The chain recombines TRBV29-1 with TRBJ2-5; perhaps TRBD2 as D (6 bases). This CDR3 is 13 amino acids long. CDR1 and CDR2 (germline): SQVTM, ANQGSEA. The V and J ends lost 7 bases and 1 base respectively, with 13 bases between them. CDR3 sequence: CSAGGVGQETQYF. In nucleotides, the CDR3 is TGCAGCGCTGGAGGGGTGGGCCAAGAGACCCAGTACTTC.

The V call is TRBV28, the J call TRBJ2-7, with D perhaps matching TRBD1 (5 bases). Trimming removed 5 bases at V and 0 bases at J, with 23 bases between. This CDR3 is built from 18 residues. Germline V gives CDR1 MDHEN, CDR2 SYDVKM. CDR3 nucleotides: TGTGCCAGCAGTCCATCCACCCCGAGGACATTCAGCTCCTACGAGCAGTACTTC. Translated: CASSPSTPRTFSSYEQYF.

This clone was seen only once. The J gene is TRBJ2-5, the V gene TRBV7-7; 8 positions match TRBD2. The V gene end was trimmed by 5 bases and the J gene end by 3 bases; junction bases not matched to a gene: 2. There are 13 residues in the CDR3. Germline assignment: CDR1 SSHAT and CDR2 FNYEAQ (reference sequence). In nucleotides, the CDR3 is TGTGCCAGCAGCCGGGGGGGTGAAGAGACCCAGTACTTC. Its protein product is CASSRGGEETQYF. The full variable domain, completed using reference TRBV7-7 and TRBJ2-5, is GAGVSQSPRYKVTKRGQDVTLRCDPISSHATLYWYQQALGQGPEFLTYFNYEAQPDKSGLPSDRFSAERPEGSISTLTIQRTEQRDSAMYRCASSRGGEETQYFGPGTRLLVL.

The J gene is TRBJ1-3, the V gene TRBV9; D possibly corresponds to TRBD1 (6 bases). The V gene lost 0 bases and the J gene lost 4 bases, with 14 bases spanning the gap. Germline lookup yields CDR1 SGDLS and CDR2 YYNGEE. This CDR3 has 16 residues. CDR3 nucleotide sequence: TGTGCCAGCAGCGTAGGAGGCAGGGGAAACGGAAACACCATATATTTT. Amino acids: CASSVGGRGNGNTIYF.

The rearrangement joins TRBV21-1 to TRBJ2-7; TRBD2, the table's D call, was not compared with the DNA. TRBV21-1 is tagged as a pseudogene. CDR3 length: 19 residues. DNA for the CDR3: TGTGCCAGCAGCAAACAACCCCAAGGGGTCATAGCGGGATCTGACGAGCAGTACTTC. Translation: CASSKQPQGVIAGSDEQYF.

The chain couples TRBV7-2 to TRBJ1-5; D possibly corresponds to TRBD1 (6 bases). Germline V CDR1 and CDR2: SGHTA, FQGNSA. Trimming took off 1 base at V and 9 bases at J, with 10 bases between the two ends. CDR3 length: 13 amino acids. The DNA for the CDR3 is TGTGCCAGCAGCTTAGAGGGGGGACCGCCCCAGCATTTT. This translates into CASSLEGGPPQHF. Variable domain in full (rest from reference TRBV7-2 and TRBJ1-5): GAGVSQSPSNKVTEKGKDVELRCDPISGHTALYWYRQSLGQGLEFLIYFQGNSAPDKSGLPSDRFSAERTGGSVSTLTIQRTQQEDSAVYLCASSLEGGPPQHFGDGTRLSIL.

CDR3 DNA: TGTGCCAGCACTTATAGCGGGAGAAAGTCTTACGAGCAGTACTTC. It translates to CASTYSGRKSYEQYF. This chain links TRBV2 with TRBJ2-7, with 9 nucleotides matching TRBD2. V lost 7 bases and J lost 4; bases outside the gene matches: 11. The length of the CDR3 is 15 residues. The germline V gene has CDR1 SNHLY and CDR2 FYNNEI.

For the CDR3, the DNA is TGCGCCAGCAGCCTACGGGCGGGCCGCACAGATACGCAGTATTTT. Its protein product is CASSLRAGRTDTQYF. This chain connects TRBV4-3 to TRBJ2-3; a possible D gene is TRBD2 (5 bases). This CDR3 contains 15 residues. Trimming pared 4 bases from V and 1 base from J, leaving 12 bases between. Germline V gene sequence: CDR1 LGHNA, CDR2 YSLEER.

This chain links TRBV28 with TRBJ1-4; 7 bases line up with TRBD1. The germline V gene has CDR1 MDHEN and CDR2 SYDVKM. V lost 4 bases and J lost 7; bases outside the gene matches: 6. This CDR3 region has 14 residues. CDR3 bases: TGTGCCAGCAGTTCAGACAGGGTGCCTGAAAAACTGTTTTTT. Its protein product is CASSSDRVPEKLFF. Using reference TRBV28 and TRBJ1-4 for the parts outside the CDR3, the full variable domain is DVKVTQSSRYLVKRTGEKVFLECVQDMDHENMFWYRQDPGLGLRLIYFSYDVKMKEKGDIPEGYSVSREKKERFSLILESASTNQTSMYLCASSSDRVPEKLFFGSGTQLSVL.

This clone was found a few times. The rearrangement links TRBV27 to TRBJ2-7, with TRBD2 identical over 9 bases. The V gene's germline CDR1 is MNHEY and CDR2 SMNVEV (reference sequence). The CDR3 loop spans 15 amino acids. The V gene end was trimmed by 4 bases and the J gene end by 2 bases; junction bases not matched to a gene: 6. The CDR3 is CASSSPSGVTYEQYF. As DNA, the CDR3 is TGTGCCAGCAGTTCCCCTAGCGGGGTAACCTACGAGCAGTACTTC.

The chain combines TRBV29-1 with TRBJ2-7, with TRBD2 as a possible D gene (5 bases). The CDR3 spans 12 residues. V gave up 4 bases and J gave up 7 bases, with 14 bases separating them. Germline loops: CDR1 SQVTM, CDR2 ANQGSEA. CDR3 residues: CSVVPGEGEQYF. For the CDR3, the DNA is TGCAGCGTTGTTCCCGGGGAAGGGGAGCAGTACTTC.